This TCR beta chain was obtained from a study of lymphopenia after photon versus proton radiotherapy. Study observations and caveats: In patients who died, overall survival fell as post-nadir TCR diversity dropped more. Under photons, naive T cells and diversity fell while effector/memory populations rose.

Concerning this clone itself: No antigen is known for it.

Clones were read by immunoSEQ multiplex PCR, and TCRdb kept only the in-frame ones, dropping some. The sample yields fewer than 70,000 clones, 85% to 90% seen once. The CDR3 extends over 15 amino acids. V dropped 4 bases and J dropped 3; count of bases not matched to a gene: 5. CDR1 is LGHNA and CDR2 is YSLEER in the germline V gene. The TCR originated in a man at least 80 years old with esophageal cancer. This sample comprised peripheral blood, obtained from a patient treated with proton-based radiotherapy. The chain recombines TRBV4-3 with TRBJ1-5; 8 positions match TRBD1. The CDR3 coding sequence is TGCGCCAGCAGCCCGACAGGGGCTTTCAATCAGCCCCAGCATTTT. It codes for CASSPTGAFNQPQHF.